These 19 T cell receptor beta chains were all obtained from the same sample, sequenced in a study of cytomegalovirus exposure and HLA in healthy donors. PCR primers comprised 60 Vbeta and 13 Jbeta primers. Using immunoSEQ multiplex PCR, the repertoire was profiled, and TCRdb retains in-frame clones only, with some absent. The table has about 200,000 clones, roughly 73% seen once. Sequencing input: PBMCs. The origin of the receptors is a woman in her twenties or thirties in good health and CMV-seronegative.

The chain is built from TRBV5-1 and TRBJ2-3, with TRBD2 matching 8 bases. The V gene end was trimmed by 1 base and the J gene end by 2 bases; junction bases not matched to a gene: 6. The CDR3 runs to 16 residues. The germline CDR1 and CDR2 sequences are SGHRS and YFSETQ. This CDR3 reads CASSLYPGGTTDTQYF. The DNA of the CDR3 is TGCGCCAGCAGCTTGTATCCGGGGGGGACCACAGATACGCAGTATTTT.

This clone was detected only a few times. The chain combines TRBV7-9 with TRBJ2-2, with 10 bases aligning to TRBD2. CDR1 and CDR2 from the germline V gene are SEHNR and FQNEAQ (reference sequence). CDR3 size: 15 residues. V lost 8 bases and J lost 4; bases outside the gene matches: 7. CDR3 protein: CASVLSGGATGELFF. In DNA form, the CDR3 reads TGTGCCAGCGTACTAAGCGGGGGGGCCACCGGGGAGCTGTTTTTT.

CDR3: CASSSPLRRGLYNEQFF. The CDR3 DNA reads as TGTGCCAGCAGCTCCCCTTTGCGGCGGGGACTATACAATGAGCAGTTCTTC. This chain links TRBV7-9 with TRBJ2-1, with TRBD2 identical over 7 bases. The ends lost 4 bases at V and 4 bases at J; junction bases unmatched: 13. CDR1 and CDR2 from the germline V gene are SEHNR and FQNEAQ (reference sequence). There are 17 residues in the CDR3.

The chain joins TRBV6-6 to TRBJ1-5; TRBD1 might be the D (5 bases). CDR3 length equals 15 residues. Germline CDR1 reads MNHNY; CDR2 reads SVGAGI (reference sequence). V gave up 4 bases and J gave up 0 bases, with 10 bases separating them. The CDR3 reads CASSSGTHSNQPQHF. The CDR3, as DNA: TGTGCCAGCAGTTCAGGGACTCATAGCAATCAGCCCCAGCATTTT.

The chain uses TRBV7-9 and TRBJ1-5; 7 bases align to TRBD1. The CDR3 sequence is 17 residues long. The J segment lost 0 bases and the V segment lost 4 bases, leaving 9 bases of the junction unmatched. Germline assignment: CDR1 SEHNR and CDR2 FQNEAQ (reference sequence). The CDR3: CASSSWHGDSSNQPQHF. The CDR3 coding sequence is TGTGCCAGCAGCTCATGGCATGGGGACAGTAGCAATCAGCCCCAGCATTTT.

V is TRBV18 and J is TRBJ2-5, with 13 nucleotides matching TRBD2. The CDR3 covers 16 residues. With V trimmed by 3 bases and J by 3 bases, 4 bases remained unmatched. The germline V gene has CDR1 KGHSH and CDR2 LQKENI. DNA of the CDR3: TGTGCCAGCTCACCTGAGGGACTAGCGGGGAAAGAGACCCAGTACTTC. As protein: CASSPEGLAGKETQYF.

The V and J genes are TRBV6-5 and TRBJ2-3; D unclear. In germline, CDR1 is MNHEY, CDR2 SVGAGI. Trimming left V 3 bases short and J 1 base short, with 5 bases between. This CDR3 comprises 13 residues. CDR3 sequence: CASSYYRTDTQYF. CDR3 coding DNA: TGTGCCAGCAGTTATTATCGCACAGATACGCAGTATTTT.

The chain is built from TRBV27 and TRBJ2-6; 7 bases match TRBD1. The junction had 2 bases not matched to a gene; V was cut back by 4 bases and J by 2 bases. The CDR3 covers 15 residues. Germline V gives CDR1 MNHEY, CDR2 SMNVEV (reference sequence). This CDR3 is CASSSRGPGANVLTF. DNA for the CDR3: TGTGCCAGCAGTTCAAGGGGGCCTGGGGCCAACGTCCTGACTTTC.

CDR3 residues: CASSYAERGSSYNEQFF. DNA of the CDR3: TGTGCCAGCAGCTACGCGGAGCGGGGAAGTTCCTACAATGAGCAGTTCTTC. The V and J genes are TRBV5-5 and TRBJ2-1; 7 bases map to TRBD2. This CDR3 comprises 17 residues. V shed 3 bases, J shed 1 base, and the junction held 10 bases outside the gene matches. Germline assignment: CDR1 SGHKS and CDR2 YYEKEE (reference sequence).

The chain links TRBV14 to TRBJ1-2; D is possibly TRBD1 (5 bases). There are 14 residues in the CDR3. Germline assignment: CDR1 SGHDN and CDR2 FVKESK. V lost 1 base to trimming and J lost 3 bases, with 9 bases between them. Here the CDR3 reads CASSQGGGDYGYTF. The CDR3 DNA sequence: TGTGCCAGCAGCCAAGGGGGCGGAGACTATGGCTACACCTTC.

The J gene is TRBJ2-5, the V gene TRBV19, with 14 bases that match TRBD2. Germline CDR1 and CDR2: LNHDA and SQIVND (reference sequence). The V gene end was trimmed by 3 bases and the J gene end by 5 bases; junction bases not matched to a gene: 11. This CDR3 comprises 18 residues. For the CDR3, the DNA is TGTGCCAGTAGTATCCTCCTCGGGACTAGCGGGGGATGGGAGACCCAGTACTTC. It is translated as CASSILLGTSGGWETQYF.

This chain uses TRBV27 with TRBJ1-2, with D tentatively TRBD1 (5 bases). The CDR3 has 16 residues. The germline gives CDR1 MNHEY, CDR2 SMNVEV (reference sequence). V was clipped by 7 bases and J by 5 bases, with 23 bases between them. The CDR3 loop is CASTPQLGDAGYGYTF. Here the CDR3 DNA reads TGTGCCAGCACTCCCCAGTTAGGCGACGCAGGGTATGGCTACACCTTC.

V gene TRBV6-5 combines with J gene TRBJ2-1; 8 bases are a match to TRBD1. CDR1 is MNHEY, CDR2 SVGAGI, per germline. Unmatched junction bases numbered 8, after V lost 3 bases and J lost 7 bases. The CDR3 consists of 15 residues. The CDR3 reads CASSYDRGIPNEQFF. The CDR3, as DNA: TGTGCCAGCAGTTATGACAGGGGAATCCCTAATGAGCAGTTCTTC.

J is TRBJ2-1 and V is TRBV27; possible D gene TRBD1, 6 bases. Germline CDR1 reads MNHEY; CDR2 reads SMNVEV (reference sequence). V lost 6 bases to trimming and J lost 4 bases, with 22 bases between them. The CDR3 runs to 17 residues. The CDR3 protein is CASRILNRAHTYNEQFF. CDR3 DNA: TGTGCCAGCAGGATTCTAAACAGGGCCCACACATACAATGAGCAGTTCTTC.

This clone was seen a single time. The chain couples TRBV30 to TRBJ1-2, with D possibly being TRBD1 (5 bases). V lost 1 base and J 6 bases, leaving 18 bases between the germline ends. CDR3 size: 15 residues. The germline V gene has CDR1 GTSNPN and CDR2 SVGIG (reference sequence). The CDR3 here is CAWSARRGGVNGYTF. The CDR3 DNA reads TGTGCCTGGAGTGCGAGGAGAGGAGGGGTGAATGGCTACACCTTC. Based on the CDR3 plus reference TRBV30 and TRBJ1-2, the full variable domain is SQTIHQWPATLVQPVGSPLSLECTVEGTSNPNLYWYRQAAGRGLQLLFYSVGIGQISSEVPQNLSASRPQDRQFILSSKKLLLSDSGFYLCAWSARRGGVNGYTFGSGTRLTVV.

This sequence joins TRBV28 and TRBJ1-2; the match to TRBD1 covers 8 bases. Per the germline V gene, CDR1 is MDHEN and CDR2 is SYDVKM. The CDR3 loop spans 15 amino acids. The trim removed 2 bases at V and 8 bases at J, leaving 10 bases unmatched. CDR3 coding DNA: TGTGCCAGCAGTTTACCGCCGGGACAGGCGGCCGGCTACACCTTC. Residues: CASSLPPGQAAGYTF.

The chain couples TRBV11-2 to TRBJ2-1; the match to TRBD2 covers 13 bases. The J segment lost 5 bases and the V segment lost 5 bases, leaving 3 bases of the junction unmatched. This CDR3 has 15 residues. Germline V gene data show CDR1 as SGHAT and CDR2 as FQNNGV. CDR3: CASSKGLAGHNEQFF. CDR3 coding DNA: TGTGCCAGCAGCAAGGGACTAGCGGGACACAATGAGCAGTTCTTC.

J is TRBJ2-2 and V is TRBV18; 11 nucleotides line up with TRBD2. The germline V gene encodes CDR1 KGHSH and CDR2 LQKENI. The CDR3 runs 21 residues. V shed 2 bases, J shed 3 bases, and the junction held 17 bases outside the gene matches. CDR3 coding DNA: TGTGCCAGCTCACCAGGCTTGGCTAGCGGGAGGCCCCTTCCTCACACCGGGGAGCTGTTTTTT. Protein sequence: CASSPGLASGRPLPHTGELFF.

The chain uses TRBV10-3 and TRBJ2-5; TRBD1 is a possible D gene (6 bases). The V gene lost 10 bases and the J gene lost 0 bases, with 15 bases spanning the gap. Germline CDR1 and CDR2: ENHRY and SYGVKD. The CDR3 covers 14 residues. The CDR3 DNA reads as TGTGCCACCGGATCCACAGGGTACCAAGAGACCCAGTACTTC. Its protein is CATGSTGYQETQYF.